These 14 T cell receptor beta chains came from one sample sequenced in a study of technical replicates of blood from several donors. Generated by immunoSEQ multiplex PCR, the TCRdb table keeps only in-frame clones and is missing some. The sample consists of 91,000 or so clones, around 96% of them appearing once. The source material was T cells isolated from PBMCs. The receptors were gathered from a human donor in good health.

This chain joins TRBV4-2 and TRBJ2-7; tentatively, D is TRBD2 (6 bases). V shed 0 bases and J shed 0 bases, with 15 bases lying between them. CDR1 LGHNA and CDR2 YNFKEQ come from the germline V gene. This CDR3 region has 17 residues. CDR3 sequence: CASSQDPLGLSSYEQYF. CDR3 DNA: TGTGCCAGCAGCCAAGATCCTCTGGGACTGAGCTCCTACGAGCAGTACTTC.

The chain combines TRBV21-1 with TRBJ2-5; TRBD2, the D gene given by the table, was not confirmed from the DNA. TRBV21-1 is a pseudogene. The CDR3 is 15 amino acids. The CDR3 DNA is TGTGCCAGCAGCAAATCTCCCCGGGTGGAGGAGACCCAGTACTTC. As protein: CASSKSPRVEETQYF.

This sequence joins TRBV19 and TRBJ1-5, with 9 nucleotides matching TRBD1. The J segment lost 7 bases and the V segment lost 5 bases, leaving 6 bases of the junction unmatched. Germline CDR1 reads LNHDA; CDR2 reads SQIVND (reference sequence). CDR3 size: 14 residues. CDR3 loop: CASSPGQGRQPQHF. DNA for the CDR3: TGTGCCAGTAGTCCCGGACAGGGGAGGCAGCCCCAGCATTTT.

The rearrangement joins TRBV7-9 to TRBJ2-2; the match to TRBD1 covers 8 bases. The CDR3 loop spans 14 amino acids. The junction had 3 bases not matched to a gene; V was cut back by 5 bases and J by 4 bases. Germline CDR1 and CDR2: SEHNR and FQNEAQ (reference sequence). The CDR3 reads CASSQTGGTGELFF. The CDR3 DNA sequence: TGTGCCAGCAGCCAAACAGGGGGCACCGGGGAGCTGTTTTTT.

This CDR3 reads CASSYQGAGKLSTEAFF. CDR3 bases: TGTGCCAGTAGTTATCAGGGGGCCGGGAAGTTGAGCACTGAAGCTTTCTTT. This rearrangement joins TRBV19 to TRBJ1-1, with TRBD1 matching over 8 bases. This CDR3 has 17 amino acids. V gave up 5 bases and J gave up 4 bases; unmatched junction bases: 15. CDR1 LNHDA and CDR2 SQIVND come from the germline V gene (reference sequence).

The CDR3 here is CASSSQGSSTEAFF. CDR3 coding DNA: TGTGCCAGTAGTAGCCAGGGAAGTAGCACTGAAGCTTTCTTT. The genes are TRBV19 and TRBJ1-1; D is perhaps TRBD1 (5 bases). This CDR3 spans 14 amino acids. Trimming removed 4 bases at V and 4 bases at J, with 13 bases between. Per the germline V gene, CDR1 is LNHDA and CDR2 is SQIVND (reference sequence).

V gene TRBV29-1 combines with J gene TRBJ2-2; TRBD1 might be the D (5 bases). Trimming removed 3 bases at V and 3 bases at J, with 11 bases between. The V gene's germline CDR1 is SQVTM and CDR2 ANQGSEA. The CDR3 length is 14 residues. The CDR3 loop is CSVDDSTYTGELFF. The CDR3 DNA reads as TGCAGCGTTGACGACAGTACTTACACCGGGGAGCTGTTTTTT.

The rearrangement uses TRBV28 and TRBJ2-3, with D perhaps matching TRBD2 (5 bases). Trimming stripped 11 bases from V and 4 bases from J, with 22 bases between. This CDR3 has 15 residues. Germline V gene data show CDR1 as MDHEN and CDR2 as SYDVKM. The CDR3 loop is CASKGPGRGSDTQYF. In DNA, the CDR3 is TGTGCCTCTAAGGGTCCGGGAAGAGGGTCAGATACGCAGTATTTT.

The chain links TRBV9 to TRBJ2-2, with D possibly being TRBD1 (6 bases). The germline gives CDR1 SGDLS, CDR2 YYNGEE. The CDR3 extends over 15 amino acids. The V gene lost 5 bases and the J gene lost 3 bases, with 14 bases spanning the gap. This CDR3 reads CASRAEGDHTGELFF. The CDR3 DNA sequence: TGTGCCAGCAGAGCCGAGGGGGACCACACCGGGGAGCTGTTTTTT. Full variable domain (missing parts from reference TRBV9 and TRBJ2-2): DSGVTQTPKHLITATGQRVTLRCSPRSGDLSVYWYQQSLDQGLQFLIQYYNGEERAKGNILERFSAQQFPDLHSELNLSSLELGDSALYFCASRAEGDHTGELFFGEGSRLTVL.

The genes are TRBV5-4 and TRBJ2-6; D gene unclear. Deletions cut 4 bases from V and 0 bases from J, with 11 bases between. The CDR3 covers 16 residues. Germline V gene sequence: CDR1 SGHNT, CDR2 YYREEE (reference sequence). CDR3 residues: CASSQEASSGANVLTF. For the CDR3, the DNA is TGTGCCAGCAGCCAAGAGGCAAGCTCTGGGGCCAACGTCCTGACTTTC.

The chain combines TRBV9 with TRBJ2-5; 13 positions match TRBD2. CDR1 is SGDLS, CDR2 YYNGEE, per germline. CDR3 size: 18 residues. Trimming at V came to 3 bases and at J to 0 bases, leaving 8 bases not matched to a gene. CDR3 DNA sequence: TGTGCCAGCAGCGCCGGACTAGCGGGAGTTACGTACCAAGAGACCCAGTACTTC. Residues: CASSAGLAGVTYQETQYF.

This clone was counted between two and nine times. J is TRBJ1-1 and V is TRBV4-2, with D hard to call. The V and J ends lost 4 bases and 3 bases respectively, with 12 bases between them. The CDR3 spans 14 residues. In germline, CDR1 is LGHNA, CDR2 YNFKEQ. DNA of the CDR3: TGTGCCAGCAGCCCCAAAGAGGGTTACACTGAAGCTTTCTTT. Amino acids: CASSPKEGYTEAFF.

V gene TRBV6-5 combines with J gene TRBJ1-1; D unresolved. V gave up 3 bases and J gave up 1 base, with 9 bases separating them. The CDR3 contains 14 residues. Germline V gene sequence: CDR1 MNHEY, CDR2 SVGAGI. The DNA of the CDR3 is TGTGCCAGCAGTTATACACCATCGAACACTGAAGCTTTCTTT. Its protein is CASSYTPSNTEAFF.

V gene TRBV5-1 combines with J gene TRBJ2-1; 8 bases fit TRBD2. The J segment lost 4 bases and the V segment lost 7 bases, leaving 13 bases of the junction unmatched. This CDR3 is built from 16 residues. Germline V lookup: CDR1 SGHRS, CDR2 YFSETQ. The CDR3 DNA is TGCGCCAGCGCGAAGAGAGGGACTAGAACATACAATGAGCAGTTCTTC. Translating gives CASAKRGTRTYNEQFF.